These T cell receptor beta chains were read from a single sample in a study of radiotherapy plus CTLA-4 blockade in lung cancer. This table comes from immunoSEQ multiplex PCR, and its TCRdb copy is limited to in-frame clones, with some not included. The sample includes tens of thousands of clones, around 86% seen only once; the top ten take 0.82%. The source material was peripheral blood, sampled from a patient treated with radiotherapy plus ipilimumab. The receptors shown here come from a human donor with non-small cell lung cancer who had stable disease on radiotherapy plus ipilimumab. Each CDR3 is given with its conserved first and last residue. The D gene is left open where the match is weak. A row's size may be missing; if present it is once, few, many or a size class.

j_call v_call clone_size d_call cdr3_nt cdr3_aa
TRBJ2-1 TRBV27 NA TRBD2 TGTGCCAGCAGTTTATCGTGGCGAGCGGGGCAGAATGAGCAGTTCTTC CASSLSWRAGQNEQFF
TRBJ1-4 TRBV30 NA NA TGTGCCTGGAGTGCTAGGGACGAAAAACTGTTTTTT CAWSARDEKLFF
TRBJ1-1 TRBV19 NA NA TGTGCCAGTGGAACACAGGGTAATGAAGCTTTCTTT CASGTQGNEAFF
TRBJ2-7 TRBV5-1 NA TRBD2 TGCGCCAGCAGCGCTCGGACTAGCGGGAGGGACCTTTTCGAGCAGTACTTC CASSARTSGRDLFEQYF
TRBJ2-7 TRBV5-1 NA NA TGCGCCAGCAGCTCTCAGGGACAAACCTACGAGCAGTACTTC CASSSQGQTYEQYF
TRBJ1-4 TRBV7-9 NA NA TGTGCCAGCAGCTTTCAGGAAAAACTGTTTTTT CASSFQEKLFF
TRBJ1-2 TRBV15 NA NA TGTGCCACCAGCAGAGATCGAGGGACCGCCGAGGGCTACACCTTC CATSRDRGTAEGYTF
TRBJ2-7 TRBV9 NA NA TGTGCCAGCAGCGTAGATAAGGGCGGCGAGCAGTACTTC CASSVDKGGEQYF
TRBJ2-5 TRBV6-1 NA NA TGTGCCAGCAGTGACAGGGGTGACCAAGAGACCCAGTACTTC CASSDRGDQETQYF
TRBJ2-1 TRBV27 once TRBD2 TGTGCCAGCAGCGACCCCCCACTAGCGGGGGTAAACAATGAGCAGTTCTTC CASSDPPLAGVNNEQFF
TRBJ1-1 TRBV29-1 NA NA TGCAGCGTGGGGAATGCGGCGAACACTGAAGCTTTCTTT CSVGNAANTEAFF